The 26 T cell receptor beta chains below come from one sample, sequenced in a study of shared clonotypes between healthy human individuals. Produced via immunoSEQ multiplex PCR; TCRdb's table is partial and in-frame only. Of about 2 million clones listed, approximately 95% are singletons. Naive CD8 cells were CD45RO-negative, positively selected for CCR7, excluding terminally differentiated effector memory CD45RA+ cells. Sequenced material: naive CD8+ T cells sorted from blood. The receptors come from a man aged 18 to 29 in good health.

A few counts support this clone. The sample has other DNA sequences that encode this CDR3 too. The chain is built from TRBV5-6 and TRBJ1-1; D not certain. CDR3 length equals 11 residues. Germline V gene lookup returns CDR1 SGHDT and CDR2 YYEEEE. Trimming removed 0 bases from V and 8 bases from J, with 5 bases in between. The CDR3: CASSLEGEAFF. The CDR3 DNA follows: TGTGCCAGCAGCTTGGAAGGGGAAGCTTTCTTT.

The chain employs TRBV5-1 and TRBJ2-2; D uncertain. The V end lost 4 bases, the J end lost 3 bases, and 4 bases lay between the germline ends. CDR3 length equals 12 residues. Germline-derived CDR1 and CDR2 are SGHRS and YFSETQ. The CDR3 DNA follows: TGCGCCAGCAGCGAGGACACCGGGGAGCTGTTTTTT. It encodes CASSEDTGELFF.

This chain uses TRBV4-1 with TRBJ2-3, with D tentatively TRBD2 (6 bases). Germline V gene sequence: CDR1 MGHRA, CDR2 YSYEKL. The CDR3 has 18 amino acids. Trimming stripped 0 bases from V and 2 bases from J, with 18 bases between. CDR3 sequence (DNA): TGCGCCAGCAGCCAAGAGGGATCAAGCGGGTTCTTCACAGATACGCAGTATTTT. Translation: CASSQEGSSGFFTDTQYF.

CDR3 protein: CATSSQPSGMYQETQYF. The CDR3 nucleotides are TGTGCCACCAGCTCCCAGCCTAGCGGGATGTACCAAGAGACCCAGTACTTC. The chain recombines TRBV15 with TRBJ2-5; 9 nucleotides match TRBD2. Trimming at V came to 5 bases and at J to 0 bases, leaving 10 bases not matched to a gene. CDR1 and CDR2 (germline): LNHNV, YYDKDF (reference sequence). The CDR3 is made up of 17 amino acids.

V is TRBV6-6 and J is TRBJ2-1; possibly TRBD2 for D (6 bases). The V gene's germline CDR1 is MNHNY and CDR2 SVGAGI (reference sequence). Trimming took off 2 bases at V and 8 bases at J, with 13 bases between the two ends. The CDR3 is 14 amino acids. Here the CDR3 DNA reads TGTGCCAGCAGTTACGACGGGAGCACCTATGAGCAGTTCTTC. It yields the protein CASSYDGSTYEQFF.

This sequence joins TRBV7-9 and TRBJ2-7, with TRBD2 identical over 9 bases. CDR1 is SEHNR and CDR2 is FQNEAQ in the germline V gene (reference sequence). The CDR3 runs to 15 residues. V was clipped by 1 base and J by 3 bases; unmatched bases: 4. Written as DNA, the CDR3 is TGTGCCAGCAGCTTAGTAGCGGGAGAGGGCTACGAGCAGTACTTC. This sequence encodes CASSLVAGEGYEQYF.

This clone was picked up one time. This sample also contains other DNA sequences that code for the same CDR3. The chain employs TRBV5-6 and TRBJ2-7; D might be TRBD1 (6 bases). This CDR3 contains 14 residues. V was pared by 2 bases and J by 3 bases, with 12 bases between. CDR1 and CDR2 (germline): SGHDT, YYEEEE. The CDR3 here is CASSFWNRVYEQYF. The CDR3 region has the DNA TGTGCCAGCAGCTTCTGGAACAGGGTCTACGAGCAGTACTTC.

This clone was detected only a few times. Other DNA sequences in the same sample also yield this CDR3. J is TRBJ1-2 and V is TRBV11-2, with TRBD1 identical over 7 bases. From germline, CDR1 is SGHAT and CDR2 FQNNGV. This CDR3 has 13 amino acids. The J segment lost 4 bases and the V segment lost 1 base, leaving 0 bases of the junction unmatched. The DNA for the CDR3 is TGTGCCAGCAGCTTAGGACAGGGCTATGGCTACACCTTC. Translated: CASSLGQGYGYTF.

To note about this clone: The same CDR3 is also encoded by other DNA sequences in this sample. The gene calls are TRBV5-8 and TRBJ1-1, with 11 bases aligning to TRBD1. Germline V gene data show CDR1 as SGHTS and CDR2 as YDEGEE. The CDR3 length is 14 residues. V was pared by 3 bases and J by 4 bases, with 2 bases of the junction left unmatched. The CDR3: CASSSGTGGTEAFF. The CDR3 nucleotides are TGTGCCAGCAGCTCTGGGACAGGGGGCACTGAAGCTTTCTTT.

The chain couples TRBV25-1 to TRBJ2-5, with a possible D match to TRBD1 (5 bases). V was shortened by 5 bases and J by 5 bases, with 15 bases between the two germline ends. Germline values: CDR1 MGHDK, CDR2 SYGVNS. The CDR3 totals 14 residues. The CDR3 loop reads CASSPTDGAETQYF. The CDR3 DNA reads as TGTGCCAGCAGTCCCACCGATGGGGCCGAGACCCAGTACTTC.

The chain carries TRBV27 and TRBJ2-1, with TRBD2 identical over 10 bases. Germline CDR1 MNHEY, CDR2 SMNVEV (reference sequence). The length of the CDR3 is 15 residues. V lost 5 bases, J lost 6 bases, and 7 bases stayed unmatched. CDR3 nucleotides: TGTGCCAGCAGTAGTTTAGGGACTAGCGCCAATGAGCAGTTCTTC. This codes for CASSSLGTSANEQFF.

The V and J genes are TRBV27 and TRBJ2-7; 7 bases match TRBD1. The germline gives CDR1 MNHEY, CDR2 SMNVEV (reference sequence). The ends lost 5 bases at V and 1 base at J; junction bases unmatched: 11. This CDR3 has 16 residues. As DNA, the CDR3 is TGTGCCAGCAGTAAGGGGACCGGGACAGAATCCTACGAGCAGTACTTC. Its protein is CASSKGTGTESYEQYF.

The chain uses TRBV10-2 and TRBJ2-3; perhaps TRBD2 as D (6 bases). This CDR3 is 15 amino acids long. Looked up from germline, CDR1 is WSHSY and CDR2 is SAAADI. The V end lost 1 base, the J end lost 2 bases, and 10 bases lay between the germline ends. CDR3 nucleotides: TGCGCCAGCAGTGAGTGGGGGGATACCACAGATACGCAGTATTTT. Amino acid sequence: CASSEWGDTTDTQYF.

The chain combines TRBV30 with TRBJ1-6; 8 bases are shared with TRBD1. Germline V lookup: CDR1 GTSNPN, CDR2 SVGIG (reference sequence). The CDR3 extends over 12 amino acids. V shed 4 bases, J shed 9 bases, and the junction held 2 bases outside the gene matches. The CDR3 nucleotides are TGTGCCTGGACGGACAGGGCTTCACCCCTCCACTTT. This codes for CAWTDRASPLHF.

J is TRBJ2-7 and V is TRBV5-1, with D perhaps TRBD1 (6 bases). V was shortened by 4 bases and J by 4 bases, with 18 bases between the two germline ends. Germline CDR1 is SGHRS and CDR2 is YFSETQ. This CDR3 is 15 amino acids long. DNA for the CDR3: TGCGCCAGCAGCCCCTCCCAGGGGTTGAATTACGAGCAGTACTTC. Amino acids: CASSPSQGLNYEQYF.

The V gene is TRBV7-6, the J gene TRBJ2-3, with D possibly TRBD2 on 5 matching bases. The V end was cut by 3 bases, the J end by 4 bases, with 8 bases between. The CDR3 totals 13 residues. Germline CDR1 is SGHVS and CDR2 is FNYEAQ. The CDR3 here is CASSFGGPDTQYF. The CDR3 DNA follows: TGTGCCAGCAGCTTCGGCGGGCCAGATACGCAGTATTTT.

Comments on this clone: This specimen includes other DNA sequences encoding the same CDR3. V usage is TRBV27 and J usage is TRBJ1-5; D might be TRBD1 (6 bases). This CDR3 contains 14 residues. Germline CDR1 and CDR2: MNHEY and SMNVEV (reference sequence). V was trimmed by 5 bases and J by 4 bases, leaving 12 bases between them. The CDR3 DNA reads TGTGCCAGCAGTCCGGGAGGGGGGAATCAGCCCCAGCATTTT. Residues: CASSPGGGNQPQHF.

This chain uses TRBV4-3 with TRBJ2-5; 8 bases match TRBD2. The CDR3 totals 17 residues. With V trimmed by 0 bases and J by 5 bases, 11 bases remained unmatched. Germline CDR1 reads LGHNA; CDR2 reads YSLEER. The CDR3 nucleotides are TGCGCCAGCAGCCAAGAATGGACTAGCAACATGGGGGAGACCCAGTACTTC. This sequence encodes CASSQEWTSNMGETQYF.

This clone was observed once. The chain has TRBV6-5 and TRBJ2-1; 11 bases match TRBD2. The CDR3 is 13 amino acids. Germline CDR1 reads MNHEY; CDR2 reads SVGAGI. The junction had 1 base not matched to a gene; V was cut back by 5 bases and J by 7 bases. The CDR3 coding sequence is TGTGCCAGCAGTCCTAGCGGGGGGAATGAGCAGTTCTTC. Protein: CASSPSGGNEQFF.

CDR3 residues: CASSLDRGDTQYF. CDR3 nucleotide sequence: TGTGCCAGCAGCTTGGACAGGGGAGATACGCAGTATTTT. The rearrangement links TRBV5-4 to TRBJ2-3, with TRBD1 identical over 7 bases. V shed 0 bases and J 5 bases; nucleotides not matched to a gene: 0. The germline V gene has CDR1 SGHNT and CDR2 YYREEE (reference sequence). CDR3 length: 13 amino acids.

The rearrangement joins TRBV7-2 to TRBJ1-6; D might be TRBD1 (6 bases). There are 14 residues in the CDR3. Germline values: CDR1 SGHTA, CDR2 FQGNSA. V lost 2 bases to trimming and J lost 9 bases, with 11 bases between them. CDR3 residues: CASSLWDIASPLHF. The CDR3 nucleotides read TGTGCCAGCAGCTTATGGGACATCGCTTCACCCCTCCACTTT.

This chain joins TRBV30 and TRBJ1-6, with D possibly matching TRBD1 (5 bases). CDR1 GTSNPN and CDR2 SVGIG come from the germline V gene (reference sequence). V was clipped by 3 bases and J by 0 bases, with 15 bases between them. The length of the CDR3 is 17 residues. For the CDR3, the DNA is TGTGCCTGGAGCCGCCAAAGGGGCAGCTCCTATAATTCACCCCTCCACTTT. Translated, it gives CAWSRQRGSSYNSPLHF.

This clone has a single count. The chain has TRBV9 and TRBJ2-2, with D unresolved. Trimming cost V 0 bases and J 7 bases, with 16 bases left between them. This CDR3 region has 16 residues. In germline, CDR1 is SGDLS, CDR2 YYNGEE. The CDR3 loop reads CASSVARQVHNGELFF. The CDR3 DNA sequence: TGTGCCAGCAGCGTAGCTCGTCAGGTCCATAACGGGGAGCTGTTTTTT.

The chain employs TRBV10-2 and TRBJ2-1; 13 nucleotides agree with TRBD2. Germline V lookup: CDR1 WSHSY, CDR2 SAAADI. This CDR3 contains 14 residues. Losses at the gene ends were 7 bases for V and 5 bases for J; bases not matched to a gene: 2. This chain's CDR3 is CASMGLAGNNEQFF. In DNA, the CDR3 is TGCGCCAGCATGGGACTAGCGGGAAACAATGAGCAGTTCTTC.

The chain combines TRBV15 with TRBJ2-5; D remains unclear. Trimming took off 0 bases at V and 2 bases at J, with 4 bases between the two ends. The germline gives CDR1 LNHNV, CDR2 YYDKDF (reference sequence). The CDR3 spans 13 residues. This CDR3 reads CATSREGQETQYF. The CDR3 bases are TGTGCCACCAGCAGAGAGGGTCAAGAGACCCAGTACTTC.

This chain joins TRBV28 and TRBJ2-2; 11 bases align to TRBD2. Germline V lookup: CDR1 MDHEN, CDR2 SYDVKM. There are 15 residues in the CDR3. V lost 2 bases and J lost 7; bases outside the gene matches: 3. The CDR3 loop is CASSLSLAGGGELFF. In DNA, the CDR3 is TGTGCCAGCAGTTTAAGTCTAGCGGGAGGCGGGGAGCTGTTTTTT.